Described below is a single T cell receptor beta chain sequence and its context. The data are from a study of blood T cell repertoires in COVID-19. Looking at the study overall: Sources were T cells, B-cell-depleted T cells, or PBMCs; the material itself was cDNA or gDNA.

This CDR3 comprises 15 residues. V was shortened by 3 bases and J by 4 bases, with 15 bases between the two germline ends. Per germline, CDR1 MNHNS and CDR2 SASEGT. Sequencing was performed with immunoSEQ multiplex PCR; in TCRdb, only in-frame clones are kept and a portion is missing. The sample holds some 360,000 clones, around nine tenths seen once. Individuals drawn from approximately 26 US areas were about 18 to 95 years old. The receptor's source is a woman aged 30 to 39 who had been exposed to COVID-19. Sequencing used PBMCs or T cells enriched from blood (not recorded which). The genes are TRBV6-1 and TRBJ1-2, with a tentative D call TRBD1 (5 bases). CDR3 loop: CASSDREGRLYGYTF. The CDR3 DNA reads TGTGCCAGCAGTGATCGGGAGGGACGGCTCTATGGCTACACCTTC.